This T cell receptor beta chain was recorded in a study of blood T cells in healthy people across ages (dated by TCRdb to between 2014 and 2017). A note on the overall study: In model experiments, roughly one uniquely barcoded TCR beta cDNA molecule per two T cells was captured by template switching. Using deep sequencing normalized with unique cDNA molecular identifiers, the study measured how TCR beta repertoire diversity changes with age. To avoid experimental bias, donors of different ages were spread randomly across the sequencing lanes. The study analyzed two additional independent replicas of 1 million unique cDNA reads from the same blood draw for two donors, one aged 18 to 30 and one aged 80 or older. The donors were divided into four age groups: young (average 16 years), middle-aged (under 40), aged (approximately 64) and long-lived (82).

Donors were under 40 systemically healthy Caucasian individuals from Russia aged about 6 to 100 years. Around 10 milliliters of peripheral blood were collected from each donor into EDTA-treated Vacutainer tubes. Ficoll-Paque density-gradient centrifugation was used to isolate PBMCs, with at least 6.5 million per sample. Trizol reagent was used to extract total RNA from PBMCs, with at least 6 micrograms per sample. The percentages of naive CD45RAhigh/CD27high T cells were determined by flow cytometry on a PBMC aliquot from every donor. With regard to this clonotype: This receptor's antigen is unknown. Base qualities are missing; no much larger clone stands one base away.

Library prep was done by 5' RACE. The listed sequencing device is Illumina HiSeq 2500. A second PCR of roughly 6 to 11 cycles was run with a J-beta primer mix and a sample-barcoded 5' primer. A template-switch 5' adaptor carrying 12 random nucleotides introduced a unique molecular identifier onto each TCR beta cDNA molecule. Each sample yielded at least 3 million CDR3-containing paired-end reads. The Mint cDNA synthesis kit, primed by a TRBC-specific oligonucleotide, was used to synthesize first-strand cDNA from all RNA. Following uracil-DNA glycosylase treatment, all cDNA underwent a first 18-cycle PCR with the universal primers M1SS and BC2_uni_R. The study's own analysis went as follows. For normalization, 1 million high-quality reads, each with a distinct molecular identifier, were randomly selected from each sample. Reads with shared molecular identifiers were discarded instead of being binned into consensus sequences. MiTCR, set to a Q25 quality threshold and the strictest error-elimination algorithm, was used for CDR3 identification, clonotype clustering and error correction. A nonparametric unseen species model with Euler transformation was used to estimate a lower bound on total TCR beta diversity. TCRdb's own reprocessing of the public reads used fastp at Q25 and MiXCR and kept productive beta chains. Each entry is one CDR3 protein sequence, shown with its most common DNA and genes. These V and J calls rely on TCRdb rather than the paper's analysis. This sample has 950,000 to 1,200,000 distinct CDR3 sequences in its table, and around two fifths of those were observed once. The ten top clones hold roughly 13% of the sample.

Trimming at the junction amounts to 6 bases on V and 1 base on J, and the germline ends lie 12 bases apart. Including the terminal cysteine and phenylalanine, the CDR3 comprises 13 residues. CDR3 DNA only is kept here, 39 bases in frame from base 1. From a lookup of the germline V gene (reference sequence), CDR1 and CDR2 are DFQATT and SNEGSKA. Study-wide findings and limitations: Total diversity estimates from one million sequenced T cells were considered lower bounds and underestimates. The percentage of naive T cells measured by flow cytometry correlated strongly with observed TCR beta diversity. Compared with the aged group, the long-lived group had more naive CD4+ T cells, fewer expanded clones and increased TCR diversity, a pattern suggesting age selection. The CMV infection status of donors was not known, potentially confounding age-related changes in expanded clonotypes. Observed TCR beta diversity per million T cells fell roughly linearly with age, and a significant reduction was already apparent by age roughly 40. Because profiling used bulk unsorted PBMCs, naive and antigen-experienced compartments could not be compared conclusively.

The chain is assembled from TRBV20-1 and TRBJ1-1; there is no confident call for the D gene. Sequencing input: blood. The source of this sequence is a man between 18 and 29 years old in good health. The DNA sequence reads TGCAGTGCCAACCGGGGAAGGAACACTGAAGCTTTCTTT. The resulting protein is CSANRGRNTEAFF.